The 30 T cell receptor beta chains listed next were all sequenced from one sample in a study of T cells in Graves' hyperthyroidism and ophthalmopathy (dated by TCRdb to the late 2010s). Libraries were made using multiplex PCR. The run used an Illumina HiSeq 2000. The TCR beta CDR3 regions were amplified from the RNA transcripts. The first round of RT-PCR for the TCR CDR3 was performed with the HTBI primer set and the Qiagen OneStep RT-PCR kit. TCRdb reanalyzed the raw reads on its own, using fastp at Q25 for trimming and MiXCR for clone calling, and kept in-frame beta chains. Every entry covers one CDR3 protein and lists the most common genes and DNA from its rows. The sample contains roughly 700,000 distinct CDR3 sequences, 13% to 15% of them found a single time. The ten largest account for roughly 10% of the sample. Sequenced material: blood. These receptors were collected from a woman aged 18-29 years with Graves' hyperthyroidism.

This clonotype has more than one count but fewer than ten. The rearrangement uses TRBV4-2 and TRBJ2-7; TRBD2 matches at 11 bases. The CDR3 is 16 amino acids. The ends lost 0 bases at V and 3 bases at J; junction bases unmatched: 4. CDR1 is LGHNA and CDR2 is YNFKEQ in the germline V gene. For the CDR3, the DNA is TGTGCCAGCAGCCAAGAGGGACTAGCGGAGGGCTACGAGCAGTACTTC. This gives the protein CASSQEGLAEGYEQYF.

The table lists this clonotype with a few counts. This chain joins TRBV4-3 and TRBJ2-5; no definite D call. This CDR3 spans 14 amino acids. Per germline, CDR1 LGHNA and CDR2 YSLEER. V lost 5 bases and J 5 bases, leaving 15 bases between the germline ends. CDR3 coding DNA: TGCGCCAGCAGCTCATCCGGCAGGAGCGAGACCCAGTACTTC. It is translated as CASSSSGRSETQYF.

This clonotype came up many times. This chain connects TRBV18 to TRBJ2-1; 16 bases agree with TRBD2. Germline loops: CDR1 KGHSH, CDR2 LQKENI. This CDR3 has 16 residues. V dropped 6 bases and J dropped 13; count of bases not matched to a gene: 12. The CDR3 coding sequence is TGTGCCAGCTCTCCCCCGGGACTAGCGGGAGGGCTGAGCCAGTTCTTC. It yields the protein CASSPPGLAGGLSQFF.

This clonotype came up a few times. The rearrangement uses TRBV5-1 and TRBJ1-2; D not resolved. V was shortened by 4 bases and J by 6 bases, with 16 bases between the two germline ends. There are 14 residues in the CDR3. The germline V gene encodes CDR1 SGHRS and CDR2 YFSETQ. The CDR3: CASSPSGSVNGYTF. The DNA for the CDR3 is TGCGCCAGCAGCCCCTCGGGCTCCGTCAATGGCTACACCTTC.

This clonotype was counted many times. The genes are TRBV2 and TRBJ2-5; unclear D gene. The V end lost 0 bases, the J end lost 6 bases, and 14 bases lay between the germline ends. The germline gives CDR1 SNHLY, CDR2 FYNNEI. This CDR3 is built from 15 residues. The CDR3 protein is CASSEALGGQKTQYF. CDR3 sequence (DNA): TGTGCCAGCAGTGAAGCGCTTGGCGGTCAAAAGACCCAGTACTTC.

The sample holds many counts of this clonotype. The genes are TRBV7-9 and TRBJ2-7; no firm D call. Germline-derived CDR1 and CDR2 are SEHNR and FQNEAQ (reference sequence). The CDR3 consists of 14 residues. Trimming removed 4 bases from V and 7 bases from J, with 17 bases in between. The CDR3 bases are TGTGCCAGCAGCTCCATACGTACCCTGTGGGAGCAGTACTTC. The encoded protein is CASSSIRTLWEQYF.

This clonotype has a count of ten or more. This rearrangement joins TRBV18 to TRBJ2-2, with 9 positions matching TRBD1. Trimming took 5 bases from V and 3 from J; bases not matched to a gene: 4. This CDR3 has 15 residues. The germline V gene has CDR1 KGHSH and CDR2 LQKENI. CDR3 coding DNA: TGTGCCAGCTCATCGGACAGGGGAGACACCGGGGAGCTGTTTTTT. It translates to CASSSDRGDTGELFF.

This clonotype has a handful of counts. This rearrangement joins TRBV29-1 to TRBJ2-3; TRBD2 matches at 9 bases. Trimming cost V 3 bases and J 4 bases; bases outside gene matches: 5. Germline V gene sequence: CDR1 SQVTM, CDR2 ANQGSEA. The CDR3 has 14 amino acids. The CDR3 sequence: CSVDTSGPSDTQYF. In DNA form, the CDR3 reads TGCAGCGTTGACACTAGCGGGCCGTCAGATACGCAGTATTTT.

The chain couples TRBV28 to TRBJ2-1, with 14 bases identical to TRBD2. The germline gives CDR1 MDHEN, CDR2 SYDVKM. CDR3 length: 16 amino acids. V shed 7 bases and J 10 bases; nucleotides not matched to a gene: 12. Here the CDR3 DNA reads TGTGCCAGCACCCCGGGACTAGCGGGAGCCAAACGCGAGCAGTTCTTC. Protein: CASTPGLAGAKREQFF.

This clonotype appeared many times. V is TRBV3-1 and J is TRBJ1-5, with a tentative D call TRBD1 (5 bases). From germline, CDR1 is LGHDT and CDR2 YNNKEL (reference sequence). The CDR3 sequence is 14 residues long. Trimming removed 3 bases at V and 5 bases at J, with 11 bases between. Here the CDR3 reads CASSHLGADQPQHF. CDR3 bases: TGTGCCAGCAGCCACCTCGGGGCCGATCAGCCCCAGCATTTT.

V and J are TRBV18 and TRBJ2-5, with D uncertain. Trimming removed 2 bases from V and 5 bases from J, with 9 bases in between. Looked up from germline, CDR1 is KGHSH and CDR2 is LQKENI. The CDR3 loop spans 13 amino acids. DNA of the CDR3: TGTGCCAGCTCACCATCGTCGGCTGAGACCCAGTACTTC. It yields the protein CASSPSSAETQYF.

The genes are TRBV9 and TRBJ1-2, with 7 bases aligning to TRBD1. J was trimmed by 8 bases and V by 3 bases; bases with no gene match: 10. Germline loops: CDR1 SGDLS, CDR2 YYNGEE. This CDR3 region has 14 residues. The CDR3 protein is CASSAFEGARGYTF. For the CDR3, the DNA is TGTGCCAGCAGCGCCTTCGAGGGGGCCCGAGGCTACACCTTC.

This clonotype has just a few counts. The gene calls are TRBV18 and TRBJ1-4; D is possibly TRBD1 (5 bases). CDR3 length: 12 residues. V was shortened by 10 bases and J by 8 bases, with 14 bases between the two germline ends. Germline CDR1 KGHSH, CDR2 LQKENI. CDR3 protein: CATGAAPEKLFF. CDR3 nucleotides: TGTGCCACCGGGGCGGCGCCCGAAAAACTGTTTTTT.

This clonotype has at least ten counts. The rearrangement joins TRBV14 to TRBJ2-1; TRBD2 aligns across 8 bases. The CDR3 loop spans 15 amino acids. The V and J ends lost 4 bases and 2 bases, in that order; junction bases with no gene match: 4. Germline V gene data show CDR1 as SGHDN and CDR2 as FVKESK. The CDR3 reads CASSPSGSPYNEQFF. CDR3 sequence (DNA): TGTGCCAGCAGCCCGAGCGGGAGCCCCTACAATGAGCAGTTCTTC.

This chain joins TRBV4-1 and TRBJ2-1, with 12 bases lining up with TRBD2. The V gene's germline CDR1 is MGHRA and CDR2 YSYEKL. The CDR3 loop spans 19 amino acids. The V and J ends lost 1 base and 6 bases, in that order; junction bases with no gene match: 13. Here the CDR3 reads CASSQVPLAGGPNVNEQFF. The CDR3 coding sequence is TGCGCCAGCAGCCAAGTGCCTCTAGCGGGAGGGCCGAATGTCAATGAGCAGTTCTTC.

V gene TRBV4-3 combines with J gene TRBJ2-7; TRBD2 agrees at 8 bases. The length of the CDR3 is 18 residues. V lost 1 base, J lost 3 bases, and 14 bases stayed unmatched. The germline CDR1 and CDR2 sequences are LGHNA and YSLEER. The CDR3 nucleotides are TGCGCCAGCAGCCAAGGGGTCGCGGGAGGCCCGTATATCTACGAGCAGTACTTC. Encoded protein: CASSQGVAGGPYIYEQYF.

This clonotype appeared many times. The V and J genes are TRBV28 and TRBJ1-5; D not resolved. V was pared by 2 bases and J by 5 bases, with 13 bases between. The germline V gene encodes CDR1 MDHEN and CDR2 SYDVKM. This CDR3 region has 15 residues. The CDR3 loop is CASSLGGRRDQPQHF. CDR3 bases: TGTGCCAGCAGTTTAGGCGGCCGACGCGATCAGCCCCAGCATTTT.

Many counts were recorded for this clonotype. This rearrangement joins TRBV7-8 to TRBJ1-5; D might be TRBD1 (5 bases). The CDR3 totals 14 residues. Germline-derived CDR1 and CDR2 are SGHVS and FQNEAQ. V dropped 5 bases and J dropped 11 bases, with 19 bases sitting between them. CDR3 region: CASSPRGRGRSQHF. The DNA of the CDR3 is TGTGCCAGCAGCCCACGAGGGAGGGGTAGGTCCCAGCATTTT. The full variable domain, completed using reference TRBV7-8 and TRBJ1-5, is GAGVSQSPRYKVAKRGQDVALRCDPISGHVSLFWYQQALGQGPEFLTYFQNEAQLDKSGLPSDRFFAERPEGSVSTLKIQRTQQEDSAVYLCASSPRGRGRSQHFGDGTRLSIL.

This clonotype was detected many times. The J gene is TRBJ2-3, the V gene TRBV18; TRBD1 agrees at 9 bases. V shed 3 bases and J 4 bases; nucleotides not matched to a gene: 2. Germline assignment: CDR1 KGHSH and CDR2 LQKENI. The CDR3 has 14 residues. CDR3: CASSPGQGSDTQYF. The CDR3 DNA sequence: TGTGCCAGCTCACCGGGACAGGGCTCAGATACGCAGTATTTT.

There are many counts of this clonotype. The chain uses TRBV7-9 and TRBJ1-2, with 8 bases that match TRBD1. The CDR3 spans 16 residues. V shed 5 bases, J shed 8 bases, and the junction held 16 bases outside the gene matches. Germline CDR1 and CDR2: SEHNR and FQNEAQ (reference sequence). CDR3 sequence: CASSPGETGAWMGYTF. The CDR3 DNA reads TGTGCCAGCAGCCCCGGGGAGACAGGGGCCTGGATGGGCTACACCTTC.

This clonotype has a count of ten or more. This chain connects TRBV30 to TRBJ2-1; D possibly uses TRBD1 or TRBD2 (5 bases each). Germline V gene data show CDR1 as GTSNPN and CDR2 as SVGIG (reference sequence). The CDR3 totals 15 residues. Deletions cut 2 bases from V and 7 bases from J, with 18 bases between. DNA for the CDR3: TGTGCCTGGAGTCGGGGACGCCACCTTGGGAATGAGCAGTTCTTC. Protein: CAWSRGRHLGNEQFF.

This clonotype has a count of ten or more. V and J are TRBV12-3 or TRBV12-4 and TRBJ2-3; tentative D call: TRBD1 (6 bases). The ends were cut back, 5 bases at V and 1 base at J, with 28 bases in the middle. This CDR3 has 20 amino acids. The CDR3 protein is CASSRKWWQGILQGTDTQYF. CDR3 bases: TGTGCCAGCAGTCGTAAGTGGTGGCAGGGGATCTTGCAGGGCACAGATACGCAGTATTTT.

In its sample, this clonotype was seen many times. This chain connects TRBV18 to TRBJ1-1, with D uncertain. From germline, CDR1 is KGHSH and CDR2 LQKENI. V was clipped by 5 bases and J by 4 bases, with 5 bases between them. This CDR3 is 11 amino acids long. The CDR3 DNA is TGTGCCAGCTCAGCGACCACTGAAGCTTTCTTT. This sequence encodes CASSATTEAFF.

V is TRBV5-5 and J is TRBJ1-1; the D is unclear. V lost 0 bases and J lost 1, with 10 bases in between. CDR1 is SGHKS, CDR2 YYEKEE, per germline (reference sequence). CDR3 length: 15 residues. CDR3 amino acids: CASSLERAGNTEAFF. The CDR3 DNA reads as TGTGCCAGCAGCTTGGAGAGGGCTGGGAACACTGAAGCTTTCTTT.

This clonotype was seen many times. The chain joins TRBV4-1 to TRBJ2-7; no reliable D call. The V gene lost 1 base and the J gene lost 2 bases, with 9 bases spanning the gap. CDR1 is MGHRA, CDR2 YSYEKL, per germline. The CDR3 runs to 14 residues. The CDR3 region is CASSQGPPPYEQYF. The DNA of the CDR3 is TGCGCCAGCAGCCAAGGTCCTCCGCCCTACGAGCAGTACTTC.

This clonotype was counted ten times or more. The chain uses TRBV6-1 and TRBJ2-5; TRBD2 might be the D (5 bases). Germline lookup yields CDR1 MNHNS and CDR2 SASEGT. This CDR3 is 15 amino acids long. Deletions cut 5 bases from V and 7 bases from J, with 20 bases between. The CDR3 is CASSSPGSLRGTQYF. In DNA, the CDR3 is TGTGCCAGCAGTTCCCCGGGGTCGTTACGGGGGACCCAGTACTTC.

This clonotype was counted a few times. The rearrangement joins TRBV3-1 to TRBJ2-7; 10 nucleotides match TRBD2. Trimming removed 5 bases from V and 4 bases from J; junction bases left unmatched: 5. CDR1 is LGHDT and CDR2 is YNNKEL in the germline V gene (reference sequence). The CDR3 spans 14 residues. CDR3 protein: CASSETSGYYEQYF. The CDR3 coding sequence is TGTGCCAGCAGCGAGACTAGCGGGTATTACGAGCAGTACTTC.

The chain employs TRBV5-6 and TRBJ2-1; D unclear. The V and J ends lost 4 bases and 0 bases respectively, with 11 bases between them. The germline V gene has CDR1 SGHDT and CDR2 YYEEEE. CDR3 size: 15 residues. DNA of the CDR3: TGTGCCAGCAGCCCCCAGGAAAACTCCTACAATGAGCAGTTCTTC. This sequence encodes CASSPQENSYNEQFF.

The rearrangement uses TRBV4-2 and TRBJ2-1, with 7 bases matching TRBD2. The CDR3 sequence is 17 residues long. J gave up 2 bases and V 4 bases, and 11 bases lay outside the gene matches. Germline V gene lookup returns CDR1 LGHNA and CDR2 YNFKEQ. The CDR3 spells CASSLLGAGETYNEQFF. In DNA form, the CDR3 reads TGTGCCAGCAGCCTTCTGGGCGCGGGAGAGACCTACAATGAGCAGTTCTTC.

The chain employs TRBV12-3 or TRBV12-4 and TRBJ2-1, with a weak D call TRBD2 (5 bases). This CDR3 is built from 11 residues. V lost 5 bases to trimming and J lost 15 bases, with 14 bases between them. In nucleotides, the CDR3 is TGTGCCAGCAGTGAACCGGGGAAAGCGTTCTTC. Translation gives CASSEPGKAFF.